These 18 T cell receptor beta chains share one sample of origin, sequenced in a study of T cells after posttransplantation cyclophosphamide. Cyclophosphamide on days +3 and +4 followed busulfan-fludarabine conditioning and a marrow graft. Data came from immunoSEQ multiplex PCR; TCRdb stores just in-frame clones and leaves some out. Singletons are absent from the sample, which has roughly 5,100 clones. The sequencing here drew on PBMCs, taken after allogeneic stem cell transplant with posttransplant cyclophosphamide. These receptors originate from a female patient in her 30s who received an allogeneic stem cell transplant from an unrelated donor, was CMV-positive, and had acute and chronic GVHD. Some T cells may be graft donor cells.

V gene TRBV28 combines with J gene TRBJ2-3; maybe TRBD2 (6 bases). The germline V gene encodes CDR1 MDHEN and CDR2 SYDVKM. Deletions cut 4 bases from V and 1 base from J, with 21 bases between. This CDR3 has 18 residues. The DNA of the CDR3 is TGTGCCAGCAGTTCTCCCCCGGGCGGGGTTGGGGGCACAGATACGCAGTATTTT. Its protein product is CASSSPPGGVGGTDTQYF.

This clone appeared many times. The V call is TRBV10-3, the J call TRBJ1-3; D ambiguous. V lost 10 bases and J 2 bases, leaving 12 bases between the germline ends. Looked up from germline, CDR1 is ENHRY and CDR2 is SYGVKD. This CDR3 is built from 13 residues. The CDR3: CATTMEPGNTIYF. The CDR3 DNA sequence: TGTGCCACGACGATGGAGCCTGGAAACACCATATATTTT.

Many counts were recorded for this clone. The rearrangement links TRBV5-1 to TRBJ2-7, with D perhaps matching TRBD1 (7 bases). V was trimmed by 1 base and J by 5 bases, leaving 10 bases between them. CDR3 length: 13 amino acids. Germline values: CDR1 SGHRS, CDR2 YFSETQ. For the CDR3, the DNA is TGCGCCAGCAGCTTGCAGGGGGGCGACGAGCAGTACTTC. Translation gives CASSLQGGDEQYF.

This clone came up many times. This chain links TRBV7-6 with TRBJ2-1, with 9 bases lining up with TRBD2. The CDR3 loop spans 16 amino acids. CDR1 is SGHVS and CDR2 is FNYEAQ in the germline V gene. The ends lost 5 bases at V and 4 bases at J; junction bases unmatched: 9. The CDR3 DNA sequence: TGTGCCAGCAGCCGCCCAGGGCTAGCGGGATACAATGAGCAGTTCTTC. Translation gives CASSRPGLAGYNEQFF. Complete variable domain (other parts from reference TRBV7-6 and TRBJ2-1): GAGVSQSPRYKVTKRGQDVALRCDPISGHVSLYWYRQALGQGPEFLTYFNYEAQQDKSGLPNDRFSAERPEGSISTLTIQRTEQRDSAMYRCASSRPGLAGYNEQFFGPGTRLTVL.

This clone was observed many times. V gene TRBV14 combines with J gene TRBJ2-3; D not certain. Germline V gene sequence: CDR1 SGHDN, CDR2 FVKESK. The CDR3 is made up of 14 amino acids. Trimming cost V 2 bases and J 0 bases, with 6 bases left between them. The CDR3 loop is CASSQLTSTDTQYF. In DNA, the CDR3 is TGTGCCAGCAGCCAATTAACTAGCACAGATACGCAGTATTTT.

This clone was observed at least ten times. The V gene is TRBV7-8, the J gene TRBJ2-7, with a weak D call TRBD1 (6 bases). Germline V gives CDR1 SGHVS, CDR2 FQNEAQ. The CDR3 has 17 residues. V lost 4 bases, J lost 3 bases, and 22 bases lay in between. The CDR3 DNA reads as TGTGCCAGCAGCTCCATAAGGGGGTTCGGGGTGGACTACGAGCAGTACTTC. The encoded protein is CASSSIRGFGVDYEQYF.

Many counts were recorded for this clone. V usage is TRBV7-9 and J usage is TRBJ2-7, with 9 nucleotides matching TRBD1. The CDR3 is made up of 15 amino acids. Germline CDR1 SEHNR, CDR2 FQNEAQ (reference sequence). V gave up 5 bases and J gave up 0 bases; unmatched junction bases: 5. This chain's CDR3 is CASSPPTGGSYEQYF. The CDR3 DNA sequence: TGTGCCAGCAGCCCACCGACAGGGGGCTCCTACGAGCAGTACTTC. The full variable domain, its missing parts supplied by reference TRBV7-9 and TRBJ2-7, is DTGVSQNPRHKITKRGQNVTFRCDPISEHNRLYWYRQTLGQGPEFLTYFQNEAQLEKSRLLSDRFSAERPKGSFSTLEIQRTEQGDSAMYLCASSPPTGGSYEQYFGPGTRLTVT.

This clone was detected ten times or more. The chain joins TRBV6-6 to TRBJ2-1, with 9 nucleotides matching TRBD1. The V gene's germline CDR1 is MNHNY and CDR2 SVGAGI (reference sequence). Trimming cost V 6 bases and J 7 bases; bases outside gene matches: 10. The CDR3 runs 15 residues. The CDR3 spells CASRSDRGRGNEQFF. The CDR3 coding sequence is TGTGCCAGCAGATCGGACAGGGGCCGGGGGAATGAGCAGTTCTTC.

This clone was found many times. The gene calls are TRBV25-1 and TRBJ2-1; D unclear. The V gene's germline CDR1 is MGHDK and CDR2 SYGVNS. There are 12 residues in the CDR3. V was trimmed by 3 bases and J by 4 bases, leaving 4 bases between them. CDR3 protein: CASSDRYNEQFF. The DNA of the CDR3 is TGTGCCAGCAGTGACAGGTACAATGAGCAGTTCTTC.

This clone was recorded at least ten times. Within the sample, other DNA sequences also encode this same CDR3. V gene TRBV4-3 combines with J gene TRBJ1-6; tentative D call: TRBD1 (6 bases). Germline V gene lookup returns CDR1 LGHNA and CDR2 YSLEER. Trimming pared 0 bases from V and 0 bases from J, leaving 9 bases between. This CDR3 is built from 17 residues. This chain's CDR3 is CASSQDRGSSYNSPLHF. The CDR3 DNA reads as TGCGCCAGCAGCCAAGATAGGGGGAGCTCCTATAATTCACCCCTCCACTTT.

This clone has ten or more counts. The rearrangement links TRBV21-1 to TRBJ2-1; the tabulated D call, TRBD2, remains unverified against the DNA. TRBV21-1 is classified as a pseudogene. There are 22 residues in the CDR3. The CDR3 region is CASSPQRGSGLAGGSLINEQFF. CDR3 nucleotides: TGTGCCAGCAGCCCACAGAGGGGATCGGGACTAGCGGGAGGGTCTCTAATTAATGAGCAGTTCTTC.

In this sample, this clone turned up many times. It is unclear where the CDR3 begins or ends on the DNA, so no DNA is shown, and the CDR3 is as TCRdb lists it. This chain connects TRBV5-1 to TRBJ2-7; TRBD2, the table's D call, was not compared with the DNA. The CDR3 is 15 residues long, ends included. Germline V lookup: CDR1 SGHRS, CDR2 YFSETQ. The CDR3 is CASSLGFGGGSEEYF.

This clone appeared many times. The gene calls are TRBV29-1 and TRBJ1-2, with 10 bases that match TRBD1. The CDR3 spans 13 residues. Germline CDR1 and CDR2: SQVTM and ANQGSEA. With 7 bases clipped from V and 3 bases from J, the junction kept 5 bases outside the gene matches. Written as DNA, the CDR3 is TGCAGCGGGGGGGACAGGGGCTACTATGGCTACACCTTC. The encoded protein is CSGGDRGYYGYTF.

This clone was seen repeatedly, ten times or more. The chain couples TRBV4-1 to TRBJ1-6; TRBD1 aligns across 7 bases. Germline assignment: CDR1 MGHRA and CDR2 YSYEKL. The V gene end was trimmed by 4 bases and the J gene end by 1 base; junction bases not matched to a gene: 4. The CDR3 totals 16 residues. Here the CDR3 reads CASSLQGRSYNSPLHF. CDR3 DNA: TGCGCCAGCAGCCTACAGGGGCGGTCCTATAATTCACCCCTCCACTTT.

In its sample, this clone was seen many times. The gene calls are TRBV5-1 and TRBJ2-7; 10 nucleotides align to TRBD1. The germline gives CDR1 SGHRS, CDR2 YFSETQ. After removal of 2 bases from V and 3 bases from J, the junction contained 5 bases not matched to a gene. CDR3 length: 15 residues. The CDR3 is CASSLGDRGFYEQYF. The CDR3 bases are TGCGCCAGCAGCTTAGGGGACAGGGGTTTCTACGAGCAGTACTTC.

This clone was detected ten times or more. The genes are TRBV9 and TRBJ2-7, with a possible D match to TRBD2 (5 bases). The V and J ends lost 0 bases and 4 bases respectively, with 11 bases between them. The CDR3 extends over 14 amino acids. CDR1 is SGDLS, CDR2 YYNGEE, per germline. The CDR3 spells CASSVGRGEYEQYF. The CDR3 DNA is TGTGCCAGCAGCGTAGGCCGGGGAGAGTACGAGCAGTACTTC.

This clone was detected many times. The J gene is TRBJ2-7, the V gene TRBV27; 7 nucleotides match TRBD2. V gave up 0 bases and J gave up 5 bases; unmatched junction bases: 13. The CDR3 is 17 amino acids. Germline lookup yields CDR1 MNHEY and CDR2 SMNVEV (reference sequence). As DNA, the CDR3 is TGTGCCAGCAGTTTATCGAGTGGAGGACTAGACGGGGACGAGCAGTACTTC. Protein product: CASSLSSGGLDGDEQYF.

CDR3 sequence reads: CASSSGYRAYNEQFF. CDR3 bases: TGCGCCAGCAGCTCGGGTTACAGGGCCTACAATGAGCAGTTCTTC. V gene TRBV5-1 combines with J gene TRBJ2-1; possibly TRBD1 for D (6 bases). Germline lookup yields CDR1 SGHRS and CDR2 YFSETQ. V was cut by 3 bases and J by 2 bases, with 12 bases left in between. This CDR3 contains 15 residues.